This is a list of T cell receptor beta chains from one sample in a study of blood T cell repertoires in COVID-19. This table comes from immunoSEQ multiplex PCR, and its TCRdb copy is limited to in-frame clones, with some not included. The sample has 300,000 to 350,000 clones, 90% seen once. The material sequenced was peripheral blood. These receptors all come from a woman aged 40 to 50 with COVID-19, enrolled during active disease. Both conserved end residues are part of each CDR3. Each record gives: V gene, J gene, clone size, D gene, CDR3 DNA, CDR3 protein. D genes are given only for firm matches. Clone size appears in some rows only: once, few, many, or a class for an expanded clone.

v_call: TRBV2
j_call: TRBJ1-5
clone_size: NA
d_call: NA
cdr3_nt: TGTGCCAGCAGTTATGGGCTCGGCGATCAGCCCCAGCATTTT
cdr3_aa: CASSYGLGDQPQHF

v_call: TRBV4-1
j_call: TRBJ1-6
clone_size: NA
d_call: NA
cdr3_nt: TGCGCCAGCAGCCAAGAGGCGGGGGCGTGGGATTCACCCCTCCACTTT
cdr3_aa: CASSQEAGAWDSPLHF

v_call: TRBV6-5
j_call: TRBJ2-7
clone_size: NA
d_call: TRBD2
cdr3_nt: TGTGCCAGCAGGCTACTAGCGGGGACAATATACGAGCAGTACTTC
cdr3_aa: CASRLLAGTIYEQYF

v_call: TRBV6-2/TRBV6-3
j_call: TRBJ2-2
clone_size: NA
d_call: NA
cdr3_nt: TGTGCCAGCAGTTGGGGCGGGGCCGATGGCCGGGACACCGGGGAGCTGTTTTTT
cdr3_aa: CASSWGGADGRDTGELFF

v_call: TRBV7-2
j_call: TRBJ1-5
clone_size: NA
d_call: NA
cdr3_nt: TGTGCCAGCAGCTTAAGTATAGGAGGGCCCCAGCATTTT
cdr3_aa: CASSLSIGGPQHF

v_call: TRBV4-3
j_call: TRBJ1-5
clone_size: NA
d_call: NA
cdr3_nt: TGCGCCAGCAGCCAAGATTGGGGCGGCAGTAGCAATCAGCCCCAGCATTTT
cdr3_aa: CASSQDWGGSSNQPQHF

v_call: TRBV14
j_call: TRBJ1-2
clone_size: NA
d_call: NA
cdr3_nt: TGTGCCAGCAGCCAAGGGGAACTCAGGGACTATGGCTACACCTTC
cdr3_aa: CASSQGELRDYGYTF

v_call: TRBV18
j_call: TRBJ1-3
clone_size: NA
d_call: NA
cdr3_nt: TGTGCCAGCTCCCTCAGTGGTATCTCTGGAAACACCATATATTTT
cdr3_aa: CASSLSGISGNTIYF

v_call: TRBV29-1
j_call: TRBJ2-2
clone_size: once
d_call: TRBD2
cdr3_nt: TGCAGCGTTAGAACTAGCGGACCGAACACCGGGGAGCTGTTTTTT
cdr3_aa: CSVRTSGPNTGELFF

v_call: TRBV15
j_call: TRBJ2-7
clone_size: NA
d_call: TRBD1
cdr3_nt: TGTGCCACCAGCAGAGATTGGGGACAGGCACTATCCTACGAGCAGTACTTC
cdr3_aa: CATSRDWGQALSYEQYF

v_call: TRBV7-2
j_call: TRBJ1-5
clone_size: NA
d_call: NA
cdr3_nt: TGTGCCAGCAGCCCTAGGGGCAGTGCCTTTAGCAATCAGCCCCAGCATTTT
cdr3_aa: CASSPRGSAFSNQPQHF

v_call: TRBV5-4
j_call: TRBJ1-6
clone_size: NA
d_call: TRBD1
cdr3_nt: TGTGCCAGCAGCTTAGGGACAGGCCATAATTCACCCCTCCACTTT
cdr3_aa: CASSLGTGHNSPLHF

v_call: TRBV11-3
j_call: TRBJ2-1
clone_size: NA
d_call: NA
cdr3_nt: TGTGCCAGCAGCGCCCGTCCGGGAGAGGGCGATGAGCAGTTCTTC
cdr3_aa: CASSARPGEGDEQFF

v_call: TRBV7-2
j_call: TRBJ2-2
clone_size: once
d_call: TRBD1
cdr3_nt: TGTGCCAGCAGCTTAGACAGGGGCCCCGGGGAGCTGTTTTTT
cdr3_aa: CASSLDRGPGELFF

v_call: TRBV6-5
j_call: TRBJ1-3
clone_size: NA
d_call: NA
cdr3_nt: TGTGCCAGCAGTTACTCGGAGGGGGGGTTCATATATTTT
cdr3_aa: CASSYSEGGFIYF

v_call: TRBV27
j_call: TRBJ1-1
clone_size: NA
d_call: TRBD1
cdr3_nt: TGTGCCAGCAGTTTTTACCATGGACAGGGGGAGGCTTTCTTT
cdr3_aa: CASSFYHGQGEAFF

v_call: TRBV5-4
j_call: TRBJ2-1
clone_size: NA
d_call: TRBD2
cdr3_nt: TGTGCCAGCAGCCCGAGCGGGGGGGGCTACAATGAGCAGTTCTTC
cdr3_aa: CASSPSGGGYNEQFF

v_call: TRBV28
j_call: TRBJ1-5
clone_size: NA
d_call: NA
cdr3_nt: TGTGCCAGCAGTTCTAGTAGGGGCCGACATTTT
cdr3_aa: CASSSSRGRHF

v_call: TRBV27
j_call: TRBJ2-7
clone_size: NA
d_call: NA
cdr3_nt: TGTGCCAGCAGTTTAGACCCGCGGGTCGAGCAGTACTTC
cdr3_aa: CASSLDPRVEQYF

v_call: TRBV14
j_call: TRBJ2-7
clone_size: NA
d_call: NA
cdr3_nt: TGTGCCAGCAGCCCGGGGGCGGGAGTCTACGAGCAGTACTTC
cdr3_aa: CASSPGAGVYEQYF

v_call: TRBV30
j_call: TRBJ2-7
clone_size: few
d_call: NA
cdr3_nt: TGTGCCTGGAGCCTAGGACAGCCTGCTACCTACGAGCAGTACTTC
cdr3_aa: CAWSLGQPATYEQYF

v_call: TRBV7-9
j_call: TRBJ1-2
clone_size: NA
d_call: TRBD1
cdr3_nt: TGTGCCAGCAGCTCGACAGGGGGAGGCTACACCTTC
cdr3_aa: CASSSTGGGYTF

v_call: TRBV30
j_call: TRBJ2-5
clone_size: NA
d_call: NA
cdr3_nt: TGTGCCTGGAGTGTAGGGCAGCCGGGGGAGACCCAGTACTTC
cdr3_aa: CAWSVGQPGETQYF

v_call: TRBV27
j_call: TRBJ2-1
clone_size: NA
d_call: NA
cdr3_nt: TGTGCCAGCAGTCCAGGGTCGGCTCTCTACAATGAGCAGTTCTTC
cdr3_aa: CASSPGSALYNEQFF

v_call: TRBV27
j_call: TRBJ1-2
clone_size: once
d_call: TRBD1
cdr3_nt: TGTGCCAGCAGTAATCTAGGGACAGGGAACTATGGCTACACCTTC
cdr3_aa: CASSNLGTGNYGYTF

v_call: TRBV27
j_call: TRBJ1-1
clone_size: NA
d_call: TRBD1
cdr3_nt: TGTGCCAGCAGTCGCCAGGGACAGGGAGTGGCGGAAGCTTTCTTT
cdr3_aa: CASSRQGQGVAEAFF

v_call: TRBV5-4
j_call: TRBJ2-7
clone_size: NA
d_call: NA
cdr3_nt: TGTGCCAGCAGCTTGACCGGGCGGTTTAGCGGCTTTAGGGAGCAGTACTTC
cdr3_aa: CASSLTGRFSGFREQYF

v_call: TRBV9
j_call: TRBJ1-2
clone_size: NA
d_call: NA
cdr3_nt: TGTGCCAGCAGCGTAACCCACAGGGTTGGCTACACCTTC
cdr3_aa: CASSVTHRVGYTF